Listed below are T cell receptor beta chains from one sample, sequenced in a study of draining lymph node invasion in breast cancer. TCRdb reanalysed the bulk RNA-seq reads using MiXCR and keeps one entry per CDR3 protein. The sample carries some 3,100 distinct CDR3 sequences, roughly half recorded once. What was sequenced was sorted memory Tregs from a lymph node. Receptor source: a female donor with luminal breast cancer. Both conserved end residues are trimmed from each CDR3.

ASSPRTGSGGAF | TRBJ1-1 | TRBV12-3/TRBV12-4
AWKTVNTGELF | TRBJ2-2 | TRBV30
ASSLSENTEAF | TRBJ1-1 | TRBV7-2
ASGFTSGANVLT | TRBJ2-6 | TRBV6-2/TRBV6-3
SARGAGGSPLH | TRBJ1-6 | TRBV20-1
ASSFGRDSSYEQY | TRBJ2-7 | TRBV27
ASSLAGTDIDGYT | TRBJ1-2 | TRBV7-2
ASSLGGGFKVEQF | TRBJ2-1 | TRBV9
ASSLDSNQPQH | TRBJ1-5 | TRBV2
ASSGGATRETQY | TRBJ2-5 | TRBV5-1
ASSYARGSGNTIY | TRBJ1-3 | TRBV6-5
ASSSQGTGVEKLF | TRBJ1-4 | TRBV7-8
ASSPSIWTEAF | TRBJ1-1 | TRBV6-2/TRBV6-3
SSYGGT | TRBJ1-2 | TRBV20-1
SASRGASYEQY | TRBJ2-7 | TRBV20-1
ASSPNSVSNTGELF | TRBJ2-2 | TRBV7-7
ASSQVRGETEAF | TRBJ1-1 | TRBV3-1
ASSPTSGRDTQY | TRBJ2-3 | TRBV28
ASSLMAAEAF | TRBJ1-1 | TRBV7-2
ASSGGPGSGGKQY | TRBJ2-7 | TRBV6-1
ASANLVRDSPLH | TRBJ1-6 | TRBV7-2
ASSLDGRGYGYT | TRBJ1-2 | TRBV7-2
ASSPQAGHTGELF | TRBJ2-2 | TRBV18
ASSPDRRDEQF | TRBJ2-1 | TRBV5-6
ASSHSGQAFGYT | TRBJ1-2 | TRBV3-1
ASSEGHDRRRYEQY | TRBJ2-7 | TRBV2
ASSVSGTGF | TRBJ2-1 | TRBV7-2
ASSGTPRSEAF | TRBJ1-1 | TRBV7-2
ATSRGGYRGEDQQF | TRBJ2-1 | TRBV15
ASIPHRDRSVYEQF | TRBJ2-1 | TRBV19